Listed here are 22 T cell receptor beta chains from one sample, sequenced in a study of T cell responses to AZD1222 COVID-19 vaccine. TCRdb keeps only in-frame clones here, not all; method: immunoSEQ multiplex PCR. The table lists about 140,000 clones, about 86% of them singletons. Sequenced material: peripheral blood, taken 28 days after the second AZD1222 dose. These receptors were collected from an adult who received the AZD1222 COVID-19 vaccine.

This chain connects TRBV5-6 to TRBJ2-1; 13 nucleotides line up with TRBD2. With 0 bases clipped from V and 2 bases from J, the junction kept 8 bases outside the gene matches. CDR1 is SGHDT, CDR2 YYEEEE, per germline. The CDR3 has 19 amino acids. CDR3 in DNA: TGTGCCAGCAGCTTGGCCTTGACTAGCGGGAGGCGGGCCTACAATGAGCAGTTCTTC. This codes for CASSLALTSGRRAYNEQFF. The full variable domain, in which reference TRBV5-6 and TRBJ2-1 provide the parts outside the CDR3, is DAGVTQSPTHLIKTRGQQVTLRCSPKSGHDTVSWYQQALGQGPQFIFQYYEEEERQRGNFPDRFSGHQFPNYSSELNVNALLLGDSALYLCASSLALTSGRRAYNEQFFGPGTRLTVL.

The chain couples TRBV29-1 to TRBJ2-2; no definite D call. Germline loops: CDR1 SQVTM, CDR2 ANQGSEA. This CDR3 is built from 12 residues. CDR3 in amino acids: CGCGVLTGELFF. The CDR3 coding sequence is TGCGGCTGTGGAGTGCTCACCGGGGAGCTGTTTTTT.

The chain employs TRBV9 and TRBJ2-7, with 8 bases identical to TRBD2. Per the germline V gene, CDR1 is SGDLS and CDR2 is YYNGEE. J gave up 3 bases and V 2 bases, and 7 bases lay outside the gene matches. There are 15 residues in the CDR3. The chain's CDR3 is CASSVRAGEFYEQYF. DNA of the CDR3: TGTGCCAGCAGCGTCCGAGCGGGGGAATTCTACGAGCAGTACTTC.

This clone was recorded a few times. The CDR3 DNA reads TGCAGCGTTTCCGGACAGGGTGGGTCCTACGAGCAGTACTTC. Protein product: CSVSGQGGSYEQYF. This chain joins TRBV29-1 and TRBJ2-7, with 8 bases that match TRBD1. CDR3 size: 14 residues. Losses at the gene ends were 5 bases for V and 1 base for J; bases not matched to a gene: 7. The germline gives CDR1 SQVTM, CDR2 ANQGSEA.

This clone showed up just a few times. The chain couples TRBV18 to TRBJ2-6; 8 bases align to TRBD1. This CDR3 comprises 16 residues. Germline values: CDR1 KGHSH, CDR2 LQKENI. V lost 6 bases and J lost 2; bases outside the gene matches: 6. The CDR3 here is CASSQQGEAGANVLTF. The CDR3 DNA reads TGTGCCAGCTCTCAACAGGGGGAGGCTGGGGCCAACGTCCTGACTTTC.

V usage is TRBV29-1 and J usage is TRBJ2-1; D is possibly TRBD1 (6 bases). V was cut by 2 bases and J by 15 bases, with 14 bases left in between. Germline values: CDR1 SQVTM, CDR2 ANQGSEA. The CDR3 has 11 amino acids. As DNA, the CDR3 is TGCAGCGTTGAAATGGGGGCTTCGGTGTTCTTC. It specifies CSVEMGASVFF.

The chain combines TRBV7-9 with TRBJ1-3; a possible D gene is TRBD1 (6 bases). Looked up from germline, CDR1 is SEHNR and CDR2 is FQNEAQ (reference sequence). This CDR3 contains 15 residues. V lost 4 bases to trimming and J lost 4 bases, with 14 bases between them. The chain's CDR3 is CASSSQGLGGNTIYF. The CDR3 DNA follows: TGTGCCAGCAGCTCCCAGGGGCTGGGAGGAAACACCATATATTTT.

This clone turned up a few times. CDR3 region: CASSFGFRGDNEQFF. In DNA, the CDR3 is TGTGCCAGCAGCTTCGGCTTCCGGGGGGACAATGAGCAGTTCTTC. This sequence joins TRBV5-8 and TRBJ2-1, with TRBD2 matching over 7 bases. This CDR3 region has 15 residues. V was pared by 2 bases and J by 5 bases, with 7 bases of the junction left unmatched. Per the germline V gene, CDR1 is SGHTS and CDR2 is YDEGEE.

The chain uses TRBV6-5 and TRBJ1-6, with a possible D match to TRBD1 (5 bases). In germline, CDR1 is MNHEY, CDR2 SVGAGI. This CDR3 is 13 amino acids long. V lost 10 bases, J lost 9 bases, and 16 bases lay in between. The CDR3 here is CATSGLSGSPLHF. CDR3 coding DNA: TGTGCCACCTCAGGGCTTAGCGGTTCACCCCTCCACTTT.

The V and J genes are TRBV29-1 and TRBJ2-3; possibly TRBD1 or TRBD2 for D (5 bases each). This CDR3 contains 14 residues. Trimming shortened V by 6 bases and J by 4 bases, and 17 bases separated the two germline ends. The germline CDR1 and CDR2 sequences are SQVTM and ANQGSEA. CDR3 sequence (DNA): TGCAGCGTGCGACCCGGGACCGTCGCAGATACGCAGTATTTT. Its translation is CSVRPGTVADTQYF.

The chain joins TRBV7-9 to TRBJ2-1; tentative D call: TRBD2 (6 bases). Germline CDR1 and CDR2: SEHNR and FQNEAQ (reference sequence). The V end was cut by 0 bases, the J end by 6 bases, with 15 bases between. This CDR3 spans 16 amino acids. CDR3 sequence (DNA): TGTGCCAGCAGCTTAGCCCTAGGGACTGCGGGCAATGAGCAGTTCTTC. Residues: CASSLALGTAGNEQFF.

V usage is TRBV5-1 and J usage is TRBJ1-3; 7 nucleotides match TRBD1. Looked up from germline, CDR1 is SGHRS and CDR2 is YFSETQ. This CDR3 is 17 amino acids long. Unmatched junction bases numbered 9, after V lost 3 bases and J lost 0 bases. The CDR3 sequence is CASSSAGTEISGNTIYF. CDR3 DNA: TGCGCCAGCAGCTCTGCCGGGACAGAAATCTCTGGAAACACCATATATTTT.

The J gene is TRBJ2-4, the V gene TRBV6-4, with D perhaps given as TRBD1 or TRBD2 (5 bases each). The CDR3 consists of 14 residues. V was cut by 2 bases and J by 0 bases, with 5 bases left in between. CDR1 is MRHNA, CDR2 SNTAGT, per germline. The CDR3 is CASSDGTAKNIQYF. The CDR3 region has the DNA TGTGCCAGCAGTGACGGGACAGCCAAAAACATTCAGTACTTC.

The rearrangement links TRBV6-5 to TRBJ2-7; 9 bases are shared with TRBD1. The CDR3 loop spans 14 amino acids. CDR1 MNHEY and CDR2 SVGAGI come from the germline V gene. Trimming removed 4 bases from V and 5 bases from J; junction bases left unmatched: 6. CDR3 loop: CASSSGTGFHEQYF. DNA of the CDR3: TGTGCCAGCAGTTCAGGGACAGGGTTCCACGAGCAGTACTTC.

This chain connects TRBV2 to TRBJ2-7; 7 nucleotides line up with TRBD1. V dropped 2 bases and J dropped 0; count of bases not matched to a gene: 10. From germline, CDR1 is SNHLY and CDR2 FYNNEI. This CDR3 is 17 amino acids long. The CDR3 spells CASSEIGDSESSYEQYF. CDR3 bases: TGTGCCAGCAGTGAAATTGGGGACAGTGAGAGCTCCTACGAGCAGTACTTC.

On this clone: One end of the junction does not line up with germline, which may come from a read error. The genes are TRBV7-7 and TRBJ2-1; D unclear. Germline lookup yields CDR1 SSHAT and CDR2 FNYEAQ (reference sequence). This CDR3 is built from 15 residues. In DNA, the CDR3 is TGTGCTAGCAGCTTTGAGCCCACCCGCTACAATGAGCAGTTCTTC. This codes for CASSFEPTRYNEQFF.

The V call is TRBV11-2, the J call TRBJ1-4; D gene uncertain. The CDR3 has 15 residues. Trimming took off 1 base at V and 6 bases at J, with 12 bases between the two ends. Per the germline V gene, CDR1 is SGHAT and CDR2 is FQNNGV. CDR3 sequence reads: CASSLADGGYEKLFF. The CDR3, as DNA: TGTGCCAGCAGCTTAGCCGACGGAGGGTATGAAAAACTGTTTTTT.

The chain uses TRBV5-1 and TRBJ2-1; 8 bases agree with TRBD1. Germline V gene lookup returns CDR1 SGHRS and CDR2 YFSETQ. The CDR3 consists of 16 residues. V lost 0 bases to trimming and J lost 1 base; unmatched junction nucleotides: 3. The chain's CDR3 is CASSLAGQVSYNEQFF. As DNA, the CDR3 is TGCGCCAGCAGCTTGGCGGGACAGGTTTCCTACAATGAGCAGTTCTTC.

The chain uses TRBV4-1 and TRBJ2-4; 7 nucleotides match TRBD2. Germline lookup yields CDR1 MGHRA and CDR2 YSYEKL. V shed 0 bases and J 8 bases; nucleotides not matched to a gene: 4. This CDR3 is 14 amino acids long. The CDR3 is CASSQDVGGYIQYF. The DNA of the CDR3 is TGCGCCAGCAGCCAAGATGTGGGGGGGTACATTCAGTACTTC.

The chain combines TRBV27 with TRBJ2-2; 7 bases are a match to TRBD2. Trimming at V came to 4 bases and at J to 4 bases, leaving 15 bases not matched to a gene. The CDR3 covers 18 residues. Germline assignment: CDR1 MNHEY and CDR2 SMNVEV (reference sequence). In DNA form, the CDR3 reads TGTGCCAGCAGTTCCACGGTCTCGGTTTGGGGGGGCACCGGGGAGCTGTTTTTT. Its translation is CASSSTVSVWGGTGELFF.

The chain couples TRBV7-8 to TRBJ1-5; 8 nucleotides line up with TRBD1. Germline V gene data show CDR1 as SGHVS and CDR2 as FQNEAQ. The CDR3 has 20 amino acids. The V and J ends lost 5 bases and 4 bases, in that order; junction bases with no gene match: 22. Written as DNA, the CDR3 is TGTGCCAGCAGCGTCACCCCTAGGGGACAGGCCGTCTCGAGGAATCAGCCCCAGCATTTT. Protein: CASSVTPRGQAVSRNQPQHF.

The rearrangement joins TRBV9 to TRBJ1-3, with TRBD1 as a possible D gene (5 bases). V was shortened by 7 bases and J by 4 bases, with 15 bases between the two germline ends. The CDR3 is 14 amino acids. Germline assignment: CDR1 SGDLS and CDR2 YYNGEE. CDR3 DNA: TGTGCCAGCTCCCGCGGGGGAACCGGAAACACCATATATTTT. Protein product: CASSRGGTGNTIYF.